What follows are 22 T cell receptor beta chains derived from one specimen sequenced in a study of cytomegalovirus exposure and HLA in healthy donors. In the PCR, 60 Vbeta and 13 Jbeta primers were used. Clones were sequenced by immunoSEQ multiplex PCR, and TCRdb holds only the in-frame ones, with some missing. Of more than 85,000 clones listed, approximately 77% are singletons. The sample taken for sequencing was PBMCs. The receptors derive from a male donor in good health and CMV-seropositive.

This chain joins TRBV15 and TRBJ2-2, with D perhaps TRBD1 (6 bases). Germline loops: CDR1 LNHNV, CDR2 YYDKDF (reference sequence). This CDR3 spans 17 amino acids. The ends were cut back, 0 bases at V and 6 bases at J, with 17 bases in the middle. For the CDR3, the DNA is TGTGCCACCAGCAGAGATCTCAACGACAGGTCTTCCGGGGAGCTGTTTTTT. It codes for CATSRDLNDRSSGELFF. The whole variable domain, remainder taken from reference TRBV15 and TRBJ2-2, is DAMVIQNPRYQVTQFGKPVTLSCSQTLNHNVMYWYQQKSSQAPKLLFHYYDKDFNNEADTPDNFQSRRPNTSFCFLDIRSPGLGDTAMYLCATSRDLNDRSSGELFFGEGSRLTVL.

The chain employs TRBV4-3 and TRBJ2-1; 9 bases agree with TRBD1. The CDR3 sequence is 16 residues long. Unmatched junction bases numbered 7, after V lost 0 bases and J lost 7 bases. Per the germline V gene, CDR1 is LGHNA and CDR2 is YSLEER. CDR3 loop: CASSQDLGQGGNEQFF. The CDR3, as DNA: TGCGCCAGCAGCCAAGATCTGGGACAGGGAGGGAATGAGCAGTTCTTC.

Of note for this clone: The same CDR3 also results from other DNA sequences found in this sample. The J gene is TRBJ2-3, the V gene TRBV9; D might be TRBD2 (6 bases). V lost 0 bases and J lost 2, with 10 bases in between. This CDR3 comprises 15 residues. The germline V gene encodes CDR1 SGDLS and CDR2 YYNGEE. The CDR3 reads CASSVGAGPTDTQYF. The CDR3 nucleotides are TGTGCCAGCAGCGTAGGGGCGGGGCCCACAGATACGCAGTATTTT.

This clone appeared a few times. This chain joins TRBV4-3 and TRBJ2-6, with D possibly matching TRBD2 (5 bases). Trimming removed 0 bases from V and 0 bases from J, with 6 bases in between. Germline V gene lookup returns CDR1 LGHNA and CDR2 YSLEER. The CDR3 consists of 16 residues. CDR3 protein: CASSQEGSSGANVLTF. The DNA of the CDR3 is TGCGCCAGCAGCCAAGAGGGGAGCTCTGGGGCCAACGTCCTGACTTTC.

The chain is built from TRBV7-9 and TRBJ2-3, with D possibly TRBD2 on 7 matching bases. CDR1 and CDR2 from the germline V gene are SEHNR and FQNEAQ (reference sequence). The CDR3 extends over 17 amino acids. With 7 bases removed from V and 5 bases from J, the gap between germline ends came to 25 bases. The CDR3 bases are TGTGCCAGCACCCTTATTAGGGGGGGGCGGAGGGGAGATACGCAGTATTTT. Its translation: CASTLIRGGRRGDTQYF.

V and J are TRBV7-3 and TRBJ2-1; 7 bases line up with TRBD2. The CDR3 has 15 residues. V dropped 1 base and J dropped 4; count of bases not matched to a gene: 4. The germline CDR1 and CDR2 sequences are SGHTA and FQGTGA. The CDR3 region is CASSLNGGGYNEQFF. CDR3 coding DNA: TGTGCCAGCAGCTTAAACGGCGGGGGTTACAATGAGCAGTTCTTC. The full variable domain, rest sourced from reference TRBV7-3 and TRBJ2-1, is GAGVSQTPSNKVTEKGKYVELRCDPISGHTALYWYRQSLGQGPEFLIYFQGTGAADDSGLPNDRFFAVRPEGSVSTLKIQRTERGDSAVYLCASSLNGGGYNEQFFGPGTRLTVL.

CDR3 coding DNA: TGTGCCTGGAGTGCTGGGACAGGGGGTTTTAGCAATCAGCCCCAGCATTTT. It yields the protein CAWSAGTGGFSNQPQHF. V gene TRBV30 combines with J gene TRBJ1-5; 11 nucleotides match TRBD1. CDR3 length: 17 residues. Germline assignment: CDR1 GTSNPN and CDR2 SVGIG (reference sequence). The V gene end was trimmed by 1 base and the J gene end by 0 bases; junction bases not matched to a gene: 5.

This clone was recorded once. The chain combines TRBV11-2 with TRBJ1-3; tentatively, D is TRBD1 (5 bases). This CDR3 contains 17 residues. CDR1 is SGHAT and CDR2 is FQNNGV in the germline V gene. Deletions cut 1 base from V and 3 bases from J, with 16 bases between. The CDR3 DNA is TGTGCCAGCAGCTTAGTCGGGGGGGTGACGTTTGGAAACACCATATATTTT. Its protein product is CASSLVGGVTFGNTIYF.

This chain connects TRBV6-5 to TRBJ2-7; 8 positions agree with TRBD1. The ends lost 7 bases at V and 5 bases at J; junction bases unmatched: 7. Germline CDR1 reads MNHEY; CDR2 reads SVGAGI. The CDR3 is 13 amino acids. The CDR3: CASKDRDLNEQYF. The CDR3 DNA sequence: TGTGCCAGCAAGGACAGGGATCTTAACGAGCAGTACTTC.

This clone has just one count. This CDR3 is CSVGLAGNSYEQYF. The DNA for the CDR3 is TGCAGCGTTGGACTAGCGGGAAACTCCTACGAGCAGTACTTC. This rearrangement joins TRBV29-1 to TRBJ2-7; 11 bases line up with TRBD2. Per germline, CDR1 SQVTM and CDR2 ANQGSEA. The CDR3 runs to 14 residues. V was pared by 4 bases and J by 0 bases, with 2 bases of the junction left unmatched.

The chain has TRBV14 and TRBJ2-1, with 9 bases aligning to TRBD2. Per the germline V gene, CDR1 is SGHDN and CDR2 is FVKESK. The CDR3 has 14 residues. The ends lost 4 bases at V and 9 bases at J; junction bases unmatched: 7. CDR3 in DNA: TGTGCCAGCAGCCGTCCTAGCGGGATCGGTGAGCAGTTCTTC. Its translation is CASSRPSGIGEQFF.

This chain uses TRBV9 with TRBJ2-3, with TRBD2 matching over 8 bases. The germline V gene has CDR1 SGDLS and CDR2 YYNGEE. There are 15 residues in the CDR3. Trimming at V came to 2 bases and at J to 4 bases, leaving 6 bases not matched to a gene. CDR3 in amino acids: CASSVSGSVPDTQYF. Here the CDR3 DNA reads TGTGCCAGCAGCGTGAGCGGGAGCGTCCCAGATACGCAGTATTTT.

As regards this clone: This sample also contains other DNA sequences that code for the same CDR3. The chain has TRBV28 and TRBJ2-7; 10 nucleotides align to TRBD2. This CDR3 contains 15 residues. Germline V CDR1 and CDR2: MDHEN, SYDVKM. The ends lost 3 bases at V and 7 bases at J; junction bases unmatched: 9. Written as DNA, the CDR3 is TGTGCCAGCAGTTTCTCGGCCAGCGGGAGGGGGGAGCAGTACTTC. This encodes CASSFSASGRGEQYF. The variable domain in full, completed from reference TRBV28 and TRBJ2-7, reads DVKVTQSSRYLVKRTGEKVFLECVQDMDHENMFWYRQDPGLGLRLIYFSYDVKMKEKGDIPEGYSVSREKKERFSLILESASTNQTSMYLCASSFSASGRGEQYFGPGTRLTVT.

This clone was detected a few times. The rearrangement joins TRBV5-1 to TRBJ1-2; 8 bases line up with TRBD1. In germline, CDR1 is SGHRS, CDR2 YFSETQ. The CDR3 has 14 amino acids. J lost 7 bases, V lost 3 bases, and 8 bases had no gene match. The CDR3 DNA sequence: TGCGCCAGCAGCTCGACAGGGGTTGGCGTTGGCTACACCTTC. This codes for CASSSTGVGVGYTF.

This clone showed up just a few times. The chain combines TRBV5-1 with TRBJ2-3; 14 nucleotides align to TRBD2. The V and J ends lost 7 bases and 4 bases, in that order; junction bases with no gene match: 5. Germline values: CDR1 SGHRS, CDR2 YFSETQ. The CDR3 loop spans 15 amino acids. In nucleotides, the CDR3 is TGCGCCAGCCAGGGACTAGCGGGAGTAGCAGATACGCAGTATTTT. Its protein product is CASQGLAGVADTQYF.

This sequence joins TRBV30 and TRBJ1-4, with TRBD1 matching 7 bases. V shed 2 bases and J 5 bases; nucleotides not matched to a gene: 8. This CDR3 has 15 amino acids. Germline CDR1 GTSNPN, CDR2 SVGIG (reference sequence). The CDR3 coding sequence is TGTGCCTGGAGTCCTAGGGACAGAAGAAATGAAAAACTGTTTTTT. Its translation: CAWSPRDRRNEKLFF.

The chain uses TRBV9 and TRBJ2-1, with D possibly being TRBD2 (5 bases). V was clipped by 3 bases and J by 6 bases, with 16 bases between them. The CDR3 extends over 15 amino acids. CDR1 is SGDLS and CDR2 is YYNGEE in the germline V gene. The CDR3 DNA is TGTGCCAGCAGCGCCGACGGGAAAAAGGTCAATGAGCAGTTCTTC. It translates to CASSADGKKVNEQFF.

The J gene is TRBJ2-1, the V gene TRBV27; 11 bases agree with TRBD2. Germline V gives CDR1 MNHEY, CDR2 SMNVEV (reference sequence). This CDR3 has 16 amino acids. The V and J ends lost 7 bases and 6 bases, in that order; junction bases with no gene match: 11. The CDR3 loop reads CASTLLSGRGVNEQFF. CDR3 coding DNA: TGTGCCAGCACCCTACTTAGCGGGAGGGGAGTCAATGAGCAGTTCTTC.

The gene calls are TRBV5-1 and TRBJ2-2; D perhaps matches TRBD2 (5 bases). This CDR3 spans 15 amino acids. CDR1 is SGHRS, CDR2 YFSETQ, per germline. Trimming shortened V by 4 bases and J by 0 bases, and 10 bases separated the two germline ends. This CDR3 is CASSRSGANTGELFF. The CDR3 DNA reads as TGCGCCAGCAGCCGAAGCGGCGCGAACACCGGGGAGCTGTTTTTT.

This chain links TRBV23-1 with TRBJ2-3; TRBD2 aligns across 12 bases. TRBV23-1 is an ORF; its function is uncertain. The CDR3 contains 15 residues. Trimming removed 7 bases from V and 3 bases from J; junction bases left unmatched: 5. The CDR3 DNA follows: TGCGCCAGCATAGCGACTAGCGGGAGTACAGATACGCAGTATTTT. Translating gives CASIATSGSTDTQYF.

CDR3 sequence reads: CAISEFGGTSGPGELFF. DNA of the CDR3: TGTGCCATCAGTGAGTTTGGGGGGACTAGCGGGCCCGGGGAGCTGTTTTTT. The V gene is TRBV10-3, the J gene TRBJ2-2, with TRBD2 matching 12 bases. The CDR3 covers 17 residues. J gave up 6 bases and V 1 base, and 6 bases lay outside the gene matches. Germline V lookup: CDR1 ENHRY, CDR2 SYGVKD.

This clone was found once. The V call is TRBV21-1, the J call TRBJ1-2. TRBV21-1 is tagged as a pseudogene. This CDR3 contains 15 residues. The CDR3 sequence is CASSKAGGTSNGYTF. CDR3 DNA sequence: TGTGCCAGCAGCAAAGCCGGCGGCACCAGTAATGGCTACACCTTC.